This is a list of T cell receptor beta chains from one sample in a study of CD8 T cells in ankylosing spondylitis. TCRdb analysed the 5' RACE reads with MiXCR anew, one entry per CDR3 protein. This table holds approximately 92,000 distinct CDR3 sequences, about 9.1% found once. The sample taken for sequencing was blood, either unsorted or a sorted T cell fraction (not recorded which). Receptor source: a male donor with ankylosing spondylitis or in good health (not recorded which). Each CDR3 is given with its conserved first and last residue.

J gene: TRBJ2-7; V gene: TRBV3-1; CDR3 protein: CASSDLGLYEQYF
J gene: TRBJ2-1; V gene: TRBV5-1; CDR3 protein: CASSPDRISSYNEQFF
J gene: TRBJ2-5; V gene: TRBV2; CDR3 protein: CASSDSGGLLETQYF
J gene: TRBJ2-4; V gene: TRBV12-3/TRBV12-4; CDR3 protein: CASSYRDPKNIQYF
J gene: TRBJ2-1; V gene: TRBV6-1; CDR3 protein: CASSWNYNEQFF
J gene: TRBJ2-3; V gene: TRBV5-1; CDR3 protein: CASRSMFSTDTQYF
J gene: TRBJ2-7; V gene: TRBV5-1; CDR3 protein: CASKAGGTTYEQYF
J gene: TRBJ1-5; V gene: TRBV23-1; CDR3 protein: CASIQIPDYPQHF
J gene: TRBJ1-4; V gene: TRBV5-1; CDR3 protein: CASSLGPKTTNEKLFF
J gene: TRBJ1-5; V gene: TRBV4-2; CDR3 protein: CASSQDPTEQPQHF
J gene: TRBJ2-4; V gene: TRBV19; CDR3 protein: CASSILGRAKNIQYF
J gene: TRBJ2-2; V gene: TRBV15; CDR3 protein: CATSTPQGRAGELFF
J gene: TRBJ2-7; V gene: TRBV3-1; CDR3 protein: CASSQLGPYEQYF
J gene: TRBJ2-5; V gene: TRBV29-1; CDR3 protein: CSVVWTSHQETQYF
J gene: TRBJ2-7; V gene: TRBV28; CDR3 protein: CASSPHGTGTYEQYF
J gene: TRBJ2-7; V gene: TRBV7-8; CDR3 protein: CASSLRQGEHEQYF
J gene: TRBJ2-7; V gene: TRBV12-3/TRBV12-4; CDR3 protein: CASSLVGGYEQYF
J gene: TRBJ2-3; V gene: TRBV7-2; CDR3 protein: CASSLVWVAGGDTQYF
J gene: TRBJ1-5; V gene: TRBV10-3; CDR3 protein: CAISESPGQRNQPQHF
J gene: TRBJ2-1; V gene: TRBV7-2; CDR3 protein: CASSWGGEQFF
J gene: TRBJ1-3; V gene: TRBV15; CDR3 protein: CATSANGNTIYF
J gene: TRBJ2-7; V gene: TRBV28; CDR3 protein: CASSSAGGPSYEQYF
J gene: TRBJ2-2; V gene: TRBV7-8; CDR3 protein: CASSLVFIGRPGELFF
J gene: TRBJ2-7; V gene: TRBV7-9; CDR3 protein: CASSKSRTGTYEGEQYF
J gene: TRBJ2-2; V gene: TRBV12-3/TRBV12-4; CDR3 protein: CASSAGAVRTGELFF
J gene: TRBJ2-7; V gene: TRBV5-1; CDR3 protein: CASSSDYYEQYF
J gene: TRBJ1-1; V gene: TRBV7-9; CDR3 protein: CAIDSMIMNTEAFF
J gene: TRBJ1-2; V gene: TRBV28; CDR3 protein: CASSLIGGIKEDGYTF
J gene: TRBJ2-7; V gene: TRBV20-1; CDR3 protein: CSARSSVLGAGEQYF
J gene: TRBJ2-5; V gene: TRBV25-1; CDR3 protein: CASSGPRNAQYF
J gene: TRBJ2-2; V gene: TRBV24-1; CDR3 protein: CATSDPSRTGELFF
J gene: TRBJ2-7; V gene: TRBV7-7; CDR3 protein: CASSLASGDEQYF
J gene: TRBJ1-1; V gene: TRBV13; CDR3 protein: CASSEIMGREGSGTEAFF
J gene: TRBJ2-5; V gene: TRBV12-3/TRBV12-4; CDR3 protein: CASSFGLVEETQYF
J gene: TRBJ1-3; V gene: TRBV7-6; CDR3 protein: CASSPGAKRPFPLGNTIYF
J gene: TRBJ2-5; V gene: TRBV29-1; CDR3 protein: CSVGHLRGQETQYF
J gene: TRBJ1-5; V gene: TRBV2; CDR3 protein: CASSGTVSNQPQHF
J gene: TRBJ2-3; V gene: TRBV5-1; CDR3 protein: CASSLQAGDADTQYF
J gene: TRBJ1-5; V gene: TRBV27; CDR3 protein: CANGQGYQPQHF
J gene: TRBJ2-1; V gene: TRBV19; CDR3 protein: CASSPLANEQFF
J gene: TRBJ1-5; V gene: TRBV12-3/TRBV12-4; CDR3 protein: CASSWKGGNNQPQHF